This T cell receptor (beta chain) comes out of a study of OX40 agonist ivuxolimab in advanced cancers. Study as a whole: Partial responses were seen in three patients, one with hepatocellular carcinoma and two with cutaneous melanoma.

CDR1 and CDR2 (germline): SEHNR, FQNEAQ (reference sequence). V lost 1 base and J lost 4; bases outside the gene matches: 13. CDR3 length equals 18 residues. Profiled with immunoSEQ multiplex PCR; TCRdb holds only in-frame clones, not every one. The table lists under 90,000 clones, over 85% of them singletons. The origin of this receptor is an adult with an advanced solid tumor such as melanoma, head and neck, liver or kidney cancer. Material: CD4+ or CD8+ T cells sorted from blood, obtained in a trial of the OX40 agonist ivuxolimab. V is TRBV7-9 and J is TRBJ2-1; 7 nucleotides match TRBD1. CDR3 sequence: CASSLGTGITAGYNEQFF. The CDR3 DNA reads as TGTGCCAGCAGCTTAGGGACAGGCATCACGGCGGGTTACAATGAGCAGTTCTTC.